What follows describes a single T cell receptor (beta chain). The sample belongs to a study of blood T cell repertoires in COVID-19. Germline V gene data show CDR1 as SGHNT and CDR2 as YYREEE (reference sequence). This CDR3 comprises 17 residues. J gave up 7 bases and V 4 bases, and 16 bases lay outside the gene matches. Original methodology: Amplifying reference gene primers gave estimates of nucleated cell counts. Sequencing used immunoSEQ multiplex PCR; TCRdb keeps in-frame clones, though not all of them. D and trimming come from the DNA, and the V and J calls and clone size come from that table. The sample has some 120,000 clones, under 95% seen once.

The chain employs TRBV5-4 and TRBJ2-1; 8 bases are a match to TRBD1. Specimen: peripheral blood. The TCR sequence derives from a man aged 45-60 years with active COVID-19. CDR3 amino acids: CASSGGTGRPRGNEQFF. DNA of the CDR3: TGTGCCAGCAGCGGGGGGACAGGTAGACCTAGGGGGAATGAGCAGTTCTTC.